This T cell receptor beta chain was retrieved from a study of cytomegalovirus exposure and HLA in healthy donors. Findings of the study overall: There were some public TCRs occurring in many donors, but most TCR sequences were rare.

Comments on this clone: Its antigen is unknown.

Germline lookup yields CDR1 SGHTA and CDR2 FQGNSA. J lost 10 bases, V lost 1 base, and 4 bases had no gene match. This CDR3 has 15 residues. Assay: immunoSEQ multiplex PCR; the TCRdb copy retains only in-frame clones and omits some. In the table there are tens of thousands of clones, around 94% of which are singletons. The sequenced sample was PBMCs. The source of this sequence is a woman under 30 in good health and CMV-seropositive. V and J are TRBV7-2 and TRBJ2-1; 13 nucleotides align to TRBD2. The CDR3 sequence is CASSLGTSGSGEQFF. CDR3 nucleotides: TGTGCCAGCAGCTTAGGGACTAGCGGGAGTGGGGAGCAGTTCTTC. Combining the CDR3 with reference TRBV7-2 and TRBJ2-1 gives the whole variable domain GAGVSQSPSNKVTEKGKDVELRCDPISGHTALYWYRQSLGQGLEFLIYFQGNSAPDKSGLPSDRFSAERTGGSVSTLTIQRTQQEDSAVYLCASSLGTSGSGEQFFGPGTRLTVL.